The 30 T cell receptor beta chains below all came from one sample that was sequenced in a study of T-cell reconstitution after alpha-beta-depleted transplantation in children. The TCRbeta library was prepared with unique molecular identifiers. A single record per CDR3 protein comes from TCRdb applying MiXCR to the PCR reads. The data hold approximately 590,000 distinct CDR3 sequences, with roughly 10% observed a single time. The sample in question was PBMCs from the stem cell graft donor, obtained from the stem cell graft. The source of these receptors is a human donor who donated a stem cell graft to a child with acute myeloid leukemia.

The V gene is TRBV6-1, the J gene TRBJ2-3, with 11 bases aligning to TRBD2. The CDR3 consists of 16 residues. Germline loops: CDR1 MNHNS, CDR2 SASEGT. Trimming took 6 bases from V and 0 from J; bases not matched to a gene: 5. CDR3: CASRGTSGTSTDTQYF. DNA for the CDR3: TGTGCCAGCAGGGGGACTAGCGGAACTAGCACAGATACGCAGTATTTT.

This clonotype was counted at least ten times. V and J are TRBV7-2 and TRBJ2-3; no firm D call. The CDR3 runs 14 residues. Trimming cost V 5 bases and J 1 base, with 10 bases left between them. Germline V lookup: CDR1 SGHTA, CDR2 FQGNSA. The CDR3 DNA reads TGTGCCAGCAGCCCTTACTTGGGCACAGATACGCAGTATTTT. Residues: CASSPYLGTDTQYF.

There are many counts of this clonotype. The CDR3 sequence: CASSSVSGQGHGYTF. CDR3 nucleotide sequence: TGTGCCAGCAGTTCTGTATCGGGACAGGGTCATGGCTACACCTTC. The chain recombines TRBV6-5 with TRBJ1-2, with 9 bases fitting TRBD1. Germline V lookup: CDR1 MNHEY, CDR2 SVGAGI. V dropped 4 bases and J dropped 6; count of bases not matched to a gene: 9. The length of the CDR3 is 15 residues.

This clonotype occurred many times. The chain couples TRBV4-3 to TRBJ2-7; TRBD1 might be the D (6 bases). The V gene's germline CDR1 is LGHNA and CDR2 YSLEER. Trimming took 0 bases from V and 3 from J, leaving 18 bases between them. The CDR3 loop spans 17 amino acids. CDR3 DNA: TGCGCCAGCAGCCAAGATACAACGGCAGGGGCCCTCTACGAGCAGTACTTC. Its protein product is CASSQDTTAGALYEQYF.

This clonotype was counted only a few times. The chain combines TRBV7-9 with TRBJ1-5; no clear D gene. This CDR3 is 18 amino acids long. Per the germline V gene, CDR1 is SEHNR and CDR2 is FQNEAQ (reference sequence). Trimming stripped 1 base from V and 2 bases from J, with 18 bases between. This CDR3 reads CASSLGGSWQTGNQPQHF. As DNA, the CDR3 is TGTGCCAGCAGCTTAGGAGGTTCGTGGCAAACAGGCAATCAGCCCCAGCATTTT. The variable domain in full, with the rest retrieved from reference TRBV7-9 and TRBJ1-5, is DTGVSQNPRHKITKRGQNVTFRCDPISEHNRLYWYRQTLGQGPEFLTYFQNEAQLEKSRLLSDRFSAERPKGSFSTLEIQRTEQGDSAMYLCASSLGGSWQTGNQPQHFGDGTRLSIL.

CDR3 sequence (DNA): TGTGCCTGGAGGGCAGACAGGGTTGAGTTCTTC. This translates into CAWRADRVEFF. The gene calls are TRBV30 and TRBJ2-1; 7 bases are a match to TRBD1. The CDR3 consists of 11 residues. Germline V gives CDR1 GTSNPN, CDR2 SVGIG (reference sequence). The V segment lost 3 bases and the J segment 14 bases; nucleotides outside the gene matches: 7.

The rearrangement links TRBV20-1 to TRBJ2-1, with 8 bases that match TRBD2. The CDR3 length is 13 residues. CDR1 is DFQATT, CDR2 SNEGSKA, per germline (reference sequence). As DNA, the CDR3 is TGCAGGGTCGAGGCGGGGGGAATCAATGAGCAGTTCTTC. Its translation: CRVEAGGINEQFF.

The sample holds a few counts of this clonotype. The chain combines TRBV7-9 with TRBJ2-2, with 9 bases aligning to TRBD1. V gave up 7 bases and J gave up 3 bases; unmatched junction bases: 9. This CDR3 has 16 amino acids. CDR1 SEHNR and CDR2 FQNEAQ come from the germline V gene (reference sequence). CDR3 residues: CASIGTGGAYTGELFF. CDR3 nucleotide sequence: TGTGCCAGCATCGGAACAGGGGGCGCTTACACCGGGGAGCTGTTTTTT.

CDR3 sequence: CAWSWENGYTF. CDR3 sequence (DNA): TGTGCCTGGAGTTGGGAAAATGGCTACACCTTC. The rearrangement links TRBV30 to TRBJ1-2; D remains ambiguous. V was shortened by 2 bases and J by 6 bases, with 7 bases between the two germline ends. Germline V gene lookup returns CDR1 GTSNPN and CDR2 SVGIG (reference sequence). CDR3 length: 11 residues. Based on the CDR3 plus reference TRBV30 and TRBJ1-2, the full variable domain is SQTIHQWPATLVQPVGSPLSLECTVEGTSNPNLYWYRQAAGRGLQLLFYSVGIGQISSEVPQNLSASRPQDRQFILSSKKLLLSDSGFYLCAWSWENGYTFGSGTRLTVV.

This rearrangement joins TRBV20-1 to TRBJ2-7, with 7 bases matching TRBD1. CDR1 is DFQATT, CDR2 SNEGSKA, per germline (reference sequence). The length of the CDR3 is 15 residues. Trimming cost V 5 bases and J 0 bases; bases outside gene matches: 10. The CDR3 reads CSAARQGVSSYEQYF. CDR3 nucleotides: TGCAGTGCTGCCAGACAGGGTGTGAGCTCCTACGAGCAGTACTTC.

This clonotype showed up just a few times. The chain uses TRBV20-1 and TRBJ2-2, with D possibly being TRBD1 (5 bases). CDR3 length equals 13 residues. Germline lookup yields CDR1 DFQATT and CDR2 SNEGSKA (reference sequence). Trimming took 4 bases from V and 4 from J, leaving 10 bases between them. The CDR3 is CSAISRATGELFF. In DNA, the CDR3 is TGCAGTGCTATCTCCAGGGCCACCGGGGAGCTGTTTTTT.

There are many counts of this clonotype. The V and J genes are TRBV11-2 and TRBJ2-1; D possibly corresponds to TRBD2 (6 bases). Germline assignment: CDR1 SGHAT and CDR2 FQNNGV. This CDR3 has 13 residues. The V end was cut by 1 base, the J end by 9 bases, with 10 bases between. CDR3 bases: TGTGCCAGCAGCTTAGTGTGGGAGGCTGAGCAGTTCTTC. This sequence encodes CASSLVWEAEQFF.

This clonotype appeared a few times. The chain recombines TRBV12-3 or TRBV12-4 with TRBJ2-1, with D unclear. Trimming cost V 3 bases and J 0 bases, with 6 bases left between them. The CDR3 contains 14 residues. CDR3 sequence: CASSFDSSYNEQFF. The CDR3 nucleotides read TGTGCCAGCAGTTTCGATAGCTCCTACAATGAGCAGTTCTTC.

This clonotype came up many times. The chain carries TRBV11-2 and TRBJ2-1, with 15 bases that match TRBD2. Germline loops: CDR1 SGHAT, CDR2 FQNNGV. J gave up 8 bases and V 3 bases, and 5 bases lay outside the gene matches. CDR3 length: 16 residues. The CDR3 is CASSLRTSGRADEQFF. CDR3 nucleotides: TGTGCCAGCAGCTTGAGGACTAGCGGGAGGGCCGATGAGCAGTTCTTC.

This chain links TRBV30 with TRBJ2-3; no clear D. The CDR3 length is 11 residues. Germline CDR1 GTSNPN, CDR2 SVGIG (reference sequence). Trimming took off 1 base at V and 5 bases at J, with 4 bases between the two ends. CDR3 amino acids: CAWSAIDTQYF. The CDR3 DNA reads as TGTGCCTGGAGTGCCATAGATACGCAGTATTTT.

The rearrangement links TRBV10-3 to TRBJ2-1, with 8 bases identical to TRBD2. The V and J ends lost 10 bases and 8 bases, in that order; junction bases with no gene match: 10. Germline lookup yields CDR1 ENHRY and CDR2 SYGVKD. This CDR3 is built from 13 residues. Here the CDR3 DNA reads TGTGCCACCGGGAGGGCGGGAGGCGATGAGCAGTTCTTC. Its protein product is CATGRAGGDEQFF.

In its sample, this clonotype was seen a few times. This chain uses TRBV7-4 with TRBJ2-3; maybe TRBD2 (5 bases). Germline-derived CDR1 and CDR2 are SGHVT and SQSDAQ. Trimming removed 5 bases at V and 1 base at J, with 16 bases between. CDR3 size: 16 residues. The CDR3 sequence: CASSPRRFGGTDTQYF. The CDR3 DNA reads TGTGCCAGCAGCCCAAGGCGGTTCGGGGGCACAGATACGCAGTATTTT. The complete variable domain, with remaining parts taken from reference TRBV7-4 and TRBJ2-3, reads GAGVSQSPRYKVAKRGRDVALRCDSISGHVTLYWYRQTLGQGSEVLTYSQSDAQRDKSGRPSGRFSAERPERSVSTLKIQRTEQGDSAVYLCASSPRRFGGTDTQYFGPGTRLTVL.

This chain links TRBV12-3 or TRBV12-4 with TRBJ2-3, with TRBD2 matching over 8 bases. The V and J ends lost 0 bases and 3 bases, in that order; junction bases with no gene match: 8. CDR3 length equals 17 residues. CDR3 region: CASSLAGTRVSTDTQYF. CDR3 sequence (DNA): TGTGCCAGCAGTTTAGCCGGGACTAGAGTATCGACAGATACGCAGTATTTT.

This chain uses TRBV13 with TRBJ1-1, with D possibly TRBD1 on 5 matching bases. The V end lost 5 bases, the J end lost 4 bases, and 14 bases lay between the germline ends. From germline, CDR1 is PRHDT and CDR2 FYEKMQ (reference sequence). The CDR3 contains 14 residues. CDR3 in amino acids: CASSPQGRGTEAFF. In DNA, the CDR3 is TGTGCCAGCAGCCCCCAGGGACGCGGCACTGAAGCTTTCTTT.

Notes on this clonotype: This may come from a read error, since a much larger clone is one base off. J is TRBJ2-7 and V is TRBV20-1; 9 positions agree with TRBD2. V shed 3 bases and J 3 bases; nucleotides not matched to a gene: 12. The CDR3 runs to 16 residues. Germline V CDR1 and CDR2: DFQATT, SNEGSKA (reference sequence). The CDR3 DNA follows: TGCAGTGCTAGGGCCAGCGGGAGGACCCCCTACTACGAGCAGTACTTC. This codes for CSARASGRTPYYEQYF.

This clonotype was seen at least ten times. This chain links TRBV3-1 with TRBJ1-4; no clear D. The CDR3 contains 14 residues. V was clipped by 3 bases and J by 2 bases, with 7 bases between them. Germline loops: CDR1 LGHDT, CDR2 YNNKEL (reference sequence). As DNA, the CDR3 is TGTGCCAGCAGCCACCTGGGTACTAATGAAAAACTGTTTTTT. Its translation is CASSHLGTNEKLFF.

This sequence joins TRBV27 and TRBJ2-7; no definite D call. The CDR3 is 14 amino acids. V lost 0 bases to trimming and J lost 2 bases, with 8 bases between them. Germline V lookup: CDR1 MNHEY, CDR2 SMNVEV (reference sequence). The CDR3 region has the DNA TGTGCCAGCAGTTTATCGGACGAGACCTACGAGCAGTACTTC. Its protein is CASSLSDETYEQYF.

This clonotype was counted only a few times. The chain employs TRBV5-1 and TRBJ2-5; 8 nucleotides line up with TRBD1. The V gene end was trimmed by 0 bases and the J gene end by 0 bases; junction bases not matched to a gene: 4. This CDR3 has 16 residues. The germline gives CDR1 SGHRS, CDR2 YFSETQ. CDR3 DNA sequence: TGCGCCAGCAGCTTGGCGGGACAGGAGTACCAAGAGACCCAGTACTTC. It specifies CASSLAGQEYQETQYF.

Many counts were recorded for this clonotype. The rearrangement uses TRBV4-1 and TRBJ2-7; the D is unclear. Germline CDR1 MGHRA, CDR2 YSYEKL. The CDR3 contains 15 residues. Trimming stripped 0 bases from V and 0 bases from J, with 9 bases between. CDR3 amino acids: CASSQETRASYEQYF. In DNA, the CDR3 is TGCGCCAGCAGCCAAGAGACCCGGGCCTCCTACGAGCAGTACTTC.

The chain carries TRBV5-1 and TRBJ2-1, with D perhaps matching TRBD2 (5 bases). The length of the CDR3 is 15 residues. The germline V and J ends were trimmed by 4 bases and 0 bases, with 11 bases remaining between them. Germline CDR1 is SGHRS and CDR2 is YFSETQ. DNA for the CDR3: TGCGCCAGCAGCCCCGGTAGCGTCTCCTACAATGAGCAGTTCTTC. It codes for CASSPGSVSYNEQFF.

V is TRBV7-2 and J is TRBJ2-3, with TRBD2 matching 10 bases. Germline assignment: CDR1 SGHTA and CDR2 FQGNSA. The CDR3 loop spans 14 amino acids. V shed 2 bases and J 5 bases; nucleotides not matched to a gene: 1. CDR3 protein: CASSLLAGEDTQYF. In DNA, the CDR3 is TGTGCCAGCAGCTTACTAGCGGGAGAAGATACGCAGTATTTT.

The genes are TRBV15 and TRBJ2-6; a possible D gene is TRBD2 (5 bases). The CDR3 sequence is 16 residues long. Between the trimmed V and J ends, which lost 0 bases and 6 bases, there was a span of 12 bases. Germline V CDR1 and CDR2: LNHNV, YYDKDF (reference sequence). CDR3 residues: CATSRDEGAVANVLTF. The DNA of the CDR3 is TGTGCCACCAGCAGAGACGAGGGCGCGGTGGCCAACGTCCTGACTTTC.

V is TRBV30 and J is TRBJ2-7; D is possibly TRBD1 or TRBD2 (6 bases each). Deletions cut 7 bases from V and 5 bases from J, with 18 bases between. This CDR3 region has 13 residues. Germline CDR1 reads GTSNPN; CDR2 reads SVGIG (reference sequence). Here the CDR3 DNA reads TGTGCCTACGCGCCCCGGGGGCCGGACGAGCAGTACTTC. Protein sequence: CAYAPRGPDEQYF.

This clonotype appeared a few times. V is TRBV20-1 and J is TRBJ1-2, with a weak D call TRBD1 (6 bases). The CDR3 is made up of 13 amino acids. V lost 3 bases and J 2 bases, leaving 10 bases between the germline ends. The germline gives CDR1 DFQATT, CDR2 SNEGSKA (reference sequence). CDR3 bases: TGCAGTGCTAGGGTCGACAGGAACTATGGCTACACCTTC. Translated: CSARVDRNYGYTF.

Only a few counts were recorded for this clonotype. This chain uses TRBV2 with TRBJ2-7, with D unclear. The germline gives CDR1 SNHLY, CDR2 FYNNEI. The CDR3 contains 15 residues. With 2 bases removed from V and 2 bases from J, the gap between germline ends came to 13 bases. The CDR3 loop is CASSETPNPPYEQYF. The CDR3 nucleotides are TGTGCCAGCAGTGAAACCCCGAATCCCCCCTACGAGCAGTACTTC.